The 27 T cell receptor beta chains below were found in one sample sequenced in a study of T cells after yellow fever vaccination. TCRdb processed the 5' RACE reads anew with MiXCR; each CDR3 protein has one entry. This table has about 150,000 distinct CDR3 sequences, 5.5% to 8% appearing once. The sequencing here drew on CD4+ T cells sorted from PBMCs, taken on the day of the first yellow fever vaccination. All receptors derive from a man aged 18 to 30 who received the YFV17D yellow fever vaccine.

The V call is TRBV12-3 or TRBV12-4, the J call TRBJ1-2; the D gene is possibly TRBD1 (5 bases). Trimming cost V 3 bases and J 4 bases, with 9 bases left between them. The CDR3 spans 13 residues. CDR3 loop: CASSLRRGYGYTF. For the CDR3, the DNA is TGTGCCAGCAGTTTGCGGAGGGGCTATGGCTACACCTTC.

The genes are TRBV5-4 and TRBJ2-1, with 10 positions matching TRBD2. This CDR3 is built from 14 residues. From germline, CDR1 is SGHNT and CDR2 YYREEE (reference sequence). The trim removed 10 bases at V and 8 bases at J, leaving 12 bases unmatched. The CDR3 is CAGKRGGTLDEQFF. DNA of the CDR3: TGTGCCGGAAAGCGGGGGGGAACTCTCGATGAGCAGTTCTTC.

The chain joins TRBV5-6 to TRBJ1-2, with a possible D match to TRBD1 (5 bases). The length of the CDR3 is 16 residues. Between the trimmed V and J ends, which lost 4 bases and 7 bases, there was a span of 23 bases. Germline V gives CDR1 SGHDT, CDR2 YYEEEE. The CDR3 coding sequence is TGTGCCAGCAGCCCCAGGATAGGGACGGCCTCGAGTGGCTACACCTTC. It translates to CASSPRIGTASSGYTF.

On this clonotype itself: A read error may explain this, as a much larger clone is one base away. V gene TRBV20-1 combines with J gene TRBJ2-3; 9 nucleotides align to TRBD2. CDR3 size: 14 residues. Per germline, CDR1 DFQATT and CDR2 SNEGSKA (reference sequence). The CDR3, as DNA: TGCGGTGCTAGAGTAGCGGGGGAGACAGATACGCAGTATTTT. Translating gives CGARVAGETDTQYF.

The rearrangement uses TRBV7-3 and TRBJ1-6; tentatively, D is TRBD1 (6 bases). CDR3 length equals 14 residues. CDR1 and CDR2 from the germline V gene are SGHTA and FQGTGA. The V gene lost 3 bases and the J gene lost 6 bases, with 9 bases spanning the gap. The CDR3: CASSLGTSNSPLHF. The CDR3 region has the DNA TGTGCCAGCAGCTTGGGGACAAGTAATTCACCCCTCCACTTT.

In its sample, this clonotype was seen many times. The J gene is TRBJ2-7, the V gene TRBV6-5; TRBD1 agrees at 8 bases. The germline CDR1 and CDR2 sequences are MNHEY and SVGAGI. V shed 2 bases, J shed 8 bases, and the junction held 8 bases outside the gene matches. The CDR3 runs 14 residues. The CDR3 here is CASSYDGRGLKQYF. CDR3 nucleotide sequence: TGTGCCAGCAGTTACGATGGCAGGGGGCTCAAGCAGTACTTC.

This clonotype was counted a few times. The CDR3 spells CASSRGRDYGYTF. In DNA, the CDR3 is TGTGCCAGCAGCCGAGGACGGGACTATGGCTACACCTTC. The chain is built from TRBV7-3 and TRBJ1-2; D is undetermined. The CDR3 has 13 amino acids. Germline V gives CDR1 SGHTA, CDR2 FQGTGA. Between the trimmed V and J ends, which lost 5 bases and 3 bases, there was a span of 10 bases.

The chain has TRBV19 and TRBJ1-5; no definite D call. V lost 1 base to trimming and J lost 2 bases, with 12 bases between them. Germline V gene sequence: CDR1 LNHDA, CDR2 SQIVND (reference sequence). CDR3 length: 16 amino acids. CDR3 amino acids: CASSIGAANGNQPQHF. CDR3 nucleotides: TGTGCCAGTAGTATAGGGGCAGCTAATGGCAATCAGCCCCAGCATTTT.

This chain joins TRBV3-1 and TRBJ1-1; D gene ambiguous. Germline CDR1 reads LGHDT; CDR2 reads YNNKEL (reference sequence). This CDR3 contains 13 residues. V shed 3 bases and J shed 1 base, with 6 bases lying between them. This chain's CDR3 is CASSHRQNTEAFF. The CDR3 DNA follows: TGTGCCAGCAGCCACAGACAGAACACTGAAGCTTTCTTT.

This clonotype has more than one count but fewer than ten. This chain joins TRBV12-3 or TRBV12-4 and TRBJ2-1, with 8 bases lining up with TRBD1. The CDR3 loop spans 14 amino acids. Germline trimming cut 5 bases from V and 5 bases from J; bases unmatched to any gene: 5. The CDR3 DNA is TGTGCCAGCAGTGTCGACAGGGGCCACAATGAGCAGTTCTTC. Its translation: CASSVDRGHNEQFF.

This clonotype was found many times. The J gene is TRBJ2-7, the V gene TRBV20-1, with a weak D call TRBD2 (6 bases). The V gene's germline CDR1 is DFQATT and CDR2 SNEGSKA (reference sequence). The CDR3 has 14 amino acids. The ends were cut back, 0 bases at V and 2 bases at J, with 11 bases in the middle. The CDR3 DNA reads as TGCAGTGCTAGAGATTTACGGGAGCCCTACGAGCAGTACGTC. It is translated as CSARDLREPYEQYV.

The chain links TRBV29-1 to TRBJ1-2; TRBD1 might be the D (6 bases). V lost 3 bases, J lost 7 bases, and 9 bases lay in between. The CDR3 covers 11 residues. The germline CDR1 and CDR2 sequences are SQVTM and ANQGSEA. In nucleotides, the CDR3 is TGCAGCGTTGAGGGGGGGCTTGGCTACACCTTC. Its protein is CSVEGGLGYTF. The entire variable domain, with the rest obtained from reference TRBV29-1 and TRBJ1-2, is as follows: SAVISQKPSRDICQRGTSLTIQCQVDSQVTMMFWYRQQPGQSLTLIATANQGSEATYESGFVIDKFPISRPNLTFSTLTVSNMSPEDSSIYLCSVEGGLGYTFGSGTRLTVV.

The V and J genes are TRBV7-2 and TRBJ2-5, with TRBD2 identical over 15 bases. Per germline, CDR1 SGHTA and CDR2 FQGNSA. J lost 5 bases, V lost 6 bases, and 7 bases had no gene match. This CDR3 contains 16 residues. Here the CDR3 DNA reads TGTGCCAGCAGTTCTACCGGGACTAGCGGGGGGGAGACCCAGTACTTC. Protein sequence: CASSSTGTSGGETQYF.

The rearrangement links TRBV7-9 to TRBJ2-2; D is uncertain. The germline V and J ends were trimmed by 6 bases and 6 bases, with 20 bases remaining between them. Per the germline V gene, CDR1 is SEHNR and CDR2 is FQNEAQ (reference sequence). The CDR3 length is 16 residues. In DNA, the CDR3 is TGTGCCAGCAGACCTACGGCGGACCGACCGTCCGGGGAGCTGTTTTTT. Amino acids: CASRPTADRPSGELFF.

The sample holds a few counts of this clonotype. The chain links TRBV14 to TRBJ2-7; D perhaps matches TRBD2 (5 bases). The V and J ends lost 1 base and 2 bases respectively, with 12 bases between them. The CDR3 covers 15 residues. Germline lookup yields CDR1 SGHDN and CDR2 FVKESK. CDR3 nucleotides: TGTGCCAGCAGCCAAGGCCGGGGTAGCGCCTACGAGCAGTACGTC. It translates to CASSQGRGSAYEQYV.

In this sample, this clonotype turned up many times. The V call is TRBV2, the J call TRBJ1-2, with 8 bases fitting TRBD1. CDR1 is SNHLY, CDR2 FYNNEI, per germline. This CDR3 is built from 13 residues. Trimming took 6 bases from V and 6 from J; bases not matched to a gene: 6. The CDR3 DNA is TGTGCCAGCAGCCTGGGACAGGTCGATGGCTACACCTTC. Translating it yields CASSLGQVDGYTF.

This clonotype was counted many times. The chain couples TRBV2 to TRBJ2-7; D remains unclear. V was trimmed by 8 bases and J by 2 bases, leaving 16 bases between them. Per the germline V gene, CDR1 is SNHLY and CDR2 is FYNNEI. There are 14 residues in the CDR3. The CDR3 nucleotides are TGTGCCAGCTCGGTACACCTGGGCACCTACGAGCAGTACGTC. Its translation: CASSVHLGTYEQYV.

In its sample, this clonotype was seen a few times. J is TRBJ1-5 and V is TRBV5-1; D unresolved. The CDR3 spans 14 residues. CDR1 and CDR2 from the germline V gene are SGHRS and YFSETQ. The ends were cut back, 4 bases at V and 5 bases at J, with 13 bases in the middle. The CDR3 DNA follows: TGCGCCAGCAGCCCCGGAGGAGGAGATCAGCCCCAGCATTTT. Its translation: CASSPGGGDQPQHF. Full variable domain (remainder filled in from reference TRBV5-1 and TRBJ1-5): KAGVTQTPRYLIKTRGQQVTLSCSPISGHRSVSWYQQTPGQGLQFLFEYFSETQRNKGNFPGRFSGRQFSNSRSEMNVSTLELGDSALYLCASSPGGGDQPQHFGDGTRLSIL.

This clonotype was counted a few times. The chain employs TRBV5-1 and TRBJ1-2, with 7 bases lining up with TRBD1. The germline V gene has CDR1 SGHRS and CDR2 YFSETQ. The CDR3 runs 16 residues. V gave up 4 bases and J gave up 4 bases; unmatched junction bases: 13. CDR3 residues: CASSTGQAPYGYGYTF. Written as DNA, the CDR3 is TGCGCCAGCAGCACCGGACAGGCACCTTATGGCTATGGCTACACCTTC.

This clonotype was seen more than once but under ten times. The chain has TRBV18 and TRBJ1-6, with unresolved D. CDR3 size: 13 residues. Germline V gives CDR1 KGHSH, CDR2 LQKENI. V lost 6 bases and J lost 7, with 10 bases in between. CDR3 DNA sequence: TGTGCCAGCTCCCTCAGTGGGAATTCACCCCTCCACTTT. Protein product: CASSLSGNSPLHF. Using reference TRBV18 and TRBJ1-6 for the parts outside the CDR3, the full variable domain is NAGVMQNPRHLVRRRGQEARLRCSPMKGHSHVYWYRQLPEEGLKFMVYLQKENIIDESGMPKERFSAEFPKEGPSILRIQQVVRGDSAAYFCASSLSGNSPLHFGNGTRLTVT.

Ten or more counts support this clonotype. V and J are TRBV5-4 and TRBJ2-2, with D possibly matching TRBD2 (7 bases). Germline lookup yields CDR1 SGHNT and CDR2 YYREEE (reference sequence). Trimming took off 9 bases at V and 7 bases at J, with 19 bases between the two ends. This CDR3 spans 14 amino acids. CDR3 in DNA: TGTGCCACCCAAAAAGGGGGGGCGGACGGGGAGCTGTTTTTT. It codes for CATQKGGADGELFF. The variable domain in full, with the rest retrieved from reference TRBV5-4 and TRBJ2-2, is ETGVTQSPTHLIKTRGQQVTLRCSSQSGHNTVSWYQQALGQGPQFIFQYYREEENGRGNFPPRFSGLQFPNYSSELNVNALELDDSALYLCATQKGGADGELFFGEGSRLTVL.

The chain joins TRBV4-1 to TRBJ1-5, with D unclear. The CDR3 sequence is 14 residues long. Trimming took off 2 bases at V and 4 bases at J, with 9 bases between the two ends. The V gene's germline CDR1 is MGHRA and CDR2 YSYEKL. The CDR3 is CASSQRKINQPQHF. The CDR3 coding sequence is TGCGCCAGCAGCCAACGGAAAATTAATCAGCCCCAGCATTTT.

This chain joins TRBV24-1 and TRBJ2-2; D might be TRBD1 (6 bases). Per the germline V gene, CDR1 is KGHDR and CDR2 is SFDVKD. Trimming cost V 4 bases and J 5 bases, with 13 bases left between them. The CDR3 is 15 residues long. CDR3 bases: TGTGCCACCAGTGACTCCGTACAGGGAACCGGGGAGCTGTTTTTT. This encodes CATSDSVQGTGELFF.

A word on this clonotype: A clone one base away is much larger, so this may be a read error. The chain joins TRBV11-3 to TRBJ1-1; 8 bases map to TRBD1. Germline V lookup: CDR1 SGHNT, CDR2 YENEEA. This CDR3 region has 16 residues. The J segment lost 4 bases and the V segment lost 5 bases, leaving 12 bases of the junction unmatched. CDR3 sequence: CASSDSGTGGITEAFF. The CDR3 region has the DNA TGTGCCAGCAGCGATTCCGGGACAGGAGGGATCACTGAAGCTTTCTTT.

This clonotype was detected a few times. The chain links TRBV4-3 to TRBJ1-3; TRBD1 matches at 8 bases. With 1 base clipped from V and 4 bases from J, the junction kept 3 bases outside the gene matches. Looked up from germline, CDR1 is LGHNA and CDR2 is YSLEER. CDR3 size: 15 residues. The CDR3 nucleotides read TGCGCCAGCAGCCAAGGGAGACAGGGGGGAAACACCATATATTTT. This gives the protein CASSQGRQGGNTIYF.

This clonotype was detected ten times or more. The V call is TRBV28, the J call TRBJ2-2; 9 bases map to TRBD1. Per the germline V gene, CDR1 is MDHEN and CDR2 is SYDVKM. This CDR3 region has 15 residues. J was trimmed by 4 bases and V by 7 bases; bases with no gene match: 7. This chain's CDR3 is CASNPQGAGTGELFF. The CDR3 coding sequence is TGTGCCAGCAACCCACAGGGGGCTGGCACCGGGGAGCTGTTTTTT.

This clonotype occurred a few times. The J gene is TRBJ1-4, the V gene TRBV20-1, with D unclear. The germline V gene encodes CDR1 DFQATT and CDR2 SNEGSKA (reference sequence). Trimming cost V 0 bases and J 7 bases, with 6 bases left between them. CDR3 size: 12 residues. The CDR3 loop reads CSARDLGEKLFF. The CDR3, as DNA: TGCAGTGCTAGAGATCTGGGTGAAAAACTGTTTTTT.